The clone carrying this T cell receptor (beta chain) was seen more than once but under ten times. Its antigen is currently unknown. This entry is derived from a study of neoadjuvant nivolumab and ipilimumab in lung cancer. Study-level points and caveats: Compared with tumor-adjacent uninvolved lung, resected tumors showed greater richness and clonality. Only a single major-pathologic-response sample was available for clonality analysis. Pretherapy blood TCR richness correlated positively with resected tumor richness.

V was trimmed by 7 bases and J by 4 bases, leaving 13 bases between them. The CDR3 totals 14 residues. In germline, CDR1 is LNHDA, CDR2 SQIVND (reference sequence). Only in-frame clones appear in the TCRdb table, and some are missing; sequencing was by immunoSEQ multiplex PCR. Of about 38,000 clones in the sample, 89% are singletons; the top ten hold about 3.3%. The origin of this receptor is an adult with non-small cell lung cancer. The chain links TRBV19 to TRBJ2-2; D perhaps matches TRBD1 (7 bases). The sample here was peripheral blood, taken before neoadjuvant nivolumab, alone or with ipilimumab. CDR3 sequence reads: CASNKQGGTGELFF. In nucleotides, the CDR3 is TGTGCCAGTAATAAGCAGGGGGGCACCGGGGAGCTGTTTTTT. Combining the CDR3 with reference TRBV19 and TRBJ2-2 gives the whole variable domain DGGITQSPKYLFRKEGQNVTLSCEQNLNHDAMYWYRQDPGQGLRLIYYSQIVNDFQKGDIAEGYSVSREKKESFPLTVTSAQKNPTAFYLCASNKQGGTGELFFGEGSRLTVL.